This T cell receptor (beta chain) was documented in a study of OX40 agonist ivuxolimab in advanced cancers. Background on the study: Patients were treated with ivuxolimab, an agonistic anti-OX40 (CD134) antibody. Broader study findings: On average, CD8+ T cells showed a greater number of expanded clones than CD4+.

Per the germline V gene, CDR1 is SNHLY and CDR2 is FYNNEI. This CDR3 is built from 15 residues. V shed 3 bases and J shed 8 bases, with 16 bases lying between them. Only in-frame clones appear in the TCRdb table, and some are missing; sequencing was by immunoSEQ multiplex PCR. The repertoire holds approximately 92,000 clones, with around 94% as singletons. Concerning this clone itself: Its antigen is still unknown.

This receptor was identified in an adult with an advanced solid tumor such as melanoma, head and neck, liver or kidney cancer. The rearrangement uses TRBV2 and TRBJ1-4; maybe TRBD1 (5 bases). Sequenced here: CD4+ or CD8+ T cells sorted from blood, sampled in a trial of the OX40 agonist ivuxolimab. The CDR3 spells CASSETGTLTEKLFF. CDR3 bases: TGTGCCAGCAGTGAGACGGGGACCCTTACCGAAAAACTGTTTTTT.